This T cell receptor beta chain is from a study of blood T cells in healthy people across ages. Alongside a J-beta primer mix, a sample-barcoded 5' primer served in a second PCR lasting roughly 6 to 11 cycles. Each cDNA molecule received a tag from a template-switch adaptor that had 12 random nucleotides. TCRdb used MiXCR to reprocess the 5' RACE reads, holding one entry per CDR3 protein. The sample yields about a million distinct CDR3 sequences, roughly 51% seen once. Each sample gave at least 6.5 million isolated PBMCs. Sequences were obtained from blood. The sequence was collected from a woman aged 55 to 70 in good health.

DNA for the CDR3: TGCGCCAGCAGCAAGGGACAGAGGTTCAATGAGCAGTTCTTC. It translates to CASSKGQRFNEQFF. The V gene is TRBV5-1, the J gene TRBJ2-1, with TRBD1 identical over 7 bases. V lost 4 bases, J lost 6 bases, and 7 bases stayed unmatched. This CDR3 is built from 14 residues. CDR1 is SGHRS and CDR2 is YFSETQ in the germline V gene.